The 13 T cell receptor beta chains in this list originate from one sample, sequenced in a study of blood T cell repertoires in COVID-19. Some clones are missing from TCRdb's copy, which holds only in-frame ones; the method was immunoSEQ multiplex PCR. The sample carries around 42,000 clones, under 85% recorded once. Sequenced sample: peripheral blood. These receptor sequences come from a woman at least 80 years old with acute or convalescent COVID-19.

This clone was detected once. The chain recombines TRBV5-6 with TRBJ2-1; no clear D. The CDR3 has 14 residues. V lost 0 bases to trimming and J lost 0 bases, with 4 bases between them. Germline CDR1 reads SGHDT; CDR2 reads YYEEEE. The CDR3 coding sequence is TGTGCCAGCAGCTTGGGGCCCTCCTACAATGAGCAGTTCTTC. Translating it yields CASSLGPSYNEQFF.

V is TRBV6-5 and J is TRBJ2-2; 11 bases fit TRBD2. CDR1 is MNHEY, CDR2 SVGAGI, per germline. This CDR3 is 16 amino acids long. V dropped 2 bases and J dropped 5; count of bases not matched to a gene: 4. The CDR3 protein is CASSYLAGGGTGELFF. CDR3 in DNA: TGTGCCAGCAGTTACCTAGCGGGAGGCGGGACCGGGGAGCTGTTTTTT.

This chain links TRBV4-3 with TRBJ2-3; tentatively, D is TRBD2 (6 bases). The CDR3 is 15 residues long. Germline-derived CDR1 and CDR2 are LGHNA and YSLEER. The germline V and J ends were trimmed by 4 bases and 8 bases, with 19 bases remaining between them. CDR3 sequence reads: CASSPGVGGESTQYF. In DNA, the CDR3 is TGCGCCAGCAGCCCCGGGGTCGGAGGGGAGAGTACGCAGTATTTT.

The CDR3 loop reads CASSPGLRYNEQFF. CDR3 nucleotide sequence: TGTGCCAGCAGCCCGGGACTCCGATACAATGAGCAGTTCTTC. This chain links TRBV5-8 with TRBJ2-1; D perhaps matches TRBD2 (6 bases). CDR3 length: 14 amino acids. Germline assignment: CDR1 SGHTS and CDR2 YDEGEE. V shed 4 bases and J shed 4 bases, with 12 bases lying between them.

The chain recombines TRBV27 with TRBJ1-2, with D perhaps matching TRBD1 (6 bases). V shed 1 base and J shed 4 bases, with 16 bases lying between them. CDR3 length: 16 amino acids. Per the germline V gene, CDR1 is MNHEY and CDR2 is SMNVEV (reference sequence). Here the CDR3 DNA reads TGTGCCAGCAGTTTATATGCCAGCGGGGGCGTCTATGGCTACACCTTC. Protein: CASSLYASGGVYGYTF.

This clone occurred once. The chain carries TRBV28 and TRBJ2-7, with a possible D match to TRBD1 (5 bases). The germline gives CDR1 MDHEN, CDR2 SYDVKM. V lost 6 bases, J lost 2 bases, and 11 bases lay in between. CDR3 length equals 13 residues. The CDR3 region has the DNA TGTGCCAGCAGCCCCGACAGTCCCTACGAGCAGTACTTC. Translating it yields CASSPDSPYEQYF.

This chain joins TRBV19 and TRBJ2-7; 12 nucleotides line up with TRBD2. Trimming cost V 8 bases and J 0 bases; bases outside gene matches: 8. This CDR3 region has 16 residues. Germline CDR1 is LNHDA and CDR2 is SQIVND (reference sequence). The DNA for the CDR3 is TGTGCCAGTGGATCCGGGACTAGCGGGCGCTCCTACGAGCAGTACTTC. This sequence encodes CASGSGTSGRSYEQYF.

This clone was recorded only once. This sequence joins TRBV7-7 and TRBJ1-1; TRBD1 matches at 7 bases. Germline CDR1 reads SSHAT; CDR2 reads FNYEAQ (reference sequence). This CDR3 comprises 16 residues. After removal of 5 bases from V and 8 bases from J, the junction contained 17 bases not matched to a gene. This chain's CDR3 is CASSPGTAGGLAEAFF. In DNA, the CDR3 is TGTGCCAGCAGCCCCGGGACAGCCGGCGGGCTTGCCGAAGCTTTCTTT.

The chain is built from TRBV7-2 and TRBJ1-5, with a weak D call TRBD1 (6 bases). From germline, CDR1 is SGHTA and CDR2 FQGNSA. The CDR3 consists of 15 residues. Trimming pared 5 bases from V and 6 bases from J, leaving 17 bases between. The CDR3: CASSPWAGGGQPQHF. The CDR3 DNA follows: TGTGCCAGCAGCCCCTGGGCTGGGGGCGGTCAGCCCCAGCATTTT.

The sample holds one count of this clone. In DNA, the CDR3 is TGCGCCAGCAGCGCGGTCGTTCAGGGGGGAGCTTTCTTT. Translation gives CASSAVVQGGAFF. V and J are TRBV5-1 and TRBJ1-1, with 7 bases identical to TRBD1. Germline V CDR1 and CDR2: SGHRS, YFSETQ. This CDR3 comprises 13 residues. Unmatched junction bases numbered 10, after V lost 4 bases and J lost 10 bases.

The rearrangement joins TRBV3-1 (or the pseudogene TRBV3-2) to TRBJ1-6; D possibly corresponds to TRBD1 (5 bases). V gave up 1 base and J gave up 12 bases, with 10 bases separating them. Germline V gene lookup returns CDR1 LGHDT and CDR2 YNNKEL (reference sequence). The CDR3 sequence is 13 residues long. The CDR3 sequence: CASSQVQGRPLHF. CDR3 sequence (DNA): TGTGCCAGCAGCCAAGTGCAGGGAAGACCCCTCCACTTT.

This clone came up once. The genes are TRBV5-1 and TRBJ1-1, with TRBD1 identical over 11 bases. Germline trimming cut 5 bases from V and 2 bases from J; bases unmatched to any gene: 8. CDR3 size: 16 residues. The V gene's germline CDR1 is SGHRS and CDR2 YFSETQ. CDR3 sequence (DNA): TGCGCCAGCAGTTCCGGGACAGGGGGACGAAACACTGAAGCTTTCTTT. It encodes CASSSGTGGRNTEAFF.

This chain uses TRBV7-2 with TRBJ1-3; 9 nucleotides match TRBD1. Germline CDR1 and CDR2: SGHTA and FQGNSA. The trim removed 3 bases at V and 4 bases at J, leaving 4 bases unmatched. The CDR3 length is 15 residues. DNA for the CDR3: TGTGCCAGCAGCTTGACAGGGGGTGGGGGAAACACCATATATTTT. Its translation is CASSLTGGGGNTIYF.